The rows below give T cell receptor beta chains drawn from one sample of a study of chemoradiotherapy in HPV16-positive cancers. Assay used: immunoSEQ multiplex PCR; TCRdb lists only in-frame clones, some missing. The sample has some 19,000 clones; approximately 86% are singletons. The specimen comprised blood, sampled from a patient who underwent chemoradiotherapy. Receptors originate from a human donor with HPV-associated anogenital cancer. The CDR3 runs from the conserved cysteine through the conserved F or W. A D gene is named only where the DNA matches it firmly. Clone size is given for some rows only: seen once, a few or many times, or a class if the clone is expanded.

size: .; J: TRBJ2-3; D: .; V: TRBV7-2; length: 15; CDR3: CASRSGASPTDTQYF; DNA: TGTGCCAGCAGGAGTGGAGCGTCCCCCACAGATACGCAGTATTTT
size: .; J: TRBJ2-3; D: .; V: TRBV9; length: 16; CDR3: CASSPLRGGVTDTQYF; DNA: TGTGCCAGCAGCCCCCTCAGGGGGGGTGTCACAGATACGCAGTATTTT
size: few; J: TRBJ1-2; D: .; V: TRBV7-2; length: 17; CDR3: CASSRISTGAANYGYTF; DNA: TGTGCCAGCAGCCGTATTTCGACTGGGGCGGCTAACTATGGCTACACCTTC
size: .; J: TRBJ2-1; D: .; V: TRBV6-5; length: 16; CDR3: CASSFGPQELGDEQFF; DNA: TGTGCCAGCAGTTTTGGGCCCCAGGAGTTGGGGGATGAGCAGTTCTTC
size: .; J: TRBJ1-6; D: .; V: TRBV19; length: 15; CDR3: CASSIDGSLNSPLHF; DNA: TGTGCCAGTAGTATAGATGGCTCCCTCAATTCACCCCTCCACTTT
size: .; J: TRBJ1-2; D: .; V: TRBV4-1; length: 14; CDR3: CASSQAQGNYGYTF; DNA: TGCGCCAGCAGCCAAGCGCAGGGGAACTATGGCTACACCTTC
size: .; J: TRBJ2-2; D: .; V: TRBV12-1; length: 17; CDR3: CASRHQGFRTGTGELFF; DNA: TGTGCCAGCAGACACCAGGGGTTCAGGACTGGCACCGGGGAGCTGTTTTTT
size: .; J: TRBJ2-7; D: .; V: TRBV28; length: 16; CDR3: CASSFRAGGQNYEQYF; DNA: TGTGCCAGCAGTTTTAGGGCCGGGGGACAGAACTACGAGCAGTACTTC
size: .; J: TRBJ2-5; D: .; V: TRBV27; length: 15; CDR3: CASSLTPGLQETQYF; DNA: TGTGCCAGCAGTCTAACTCCGGGGTTACAAGAGACCCAGTACTTC
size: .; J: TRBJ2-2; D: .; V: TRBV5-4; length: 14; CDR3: CASSSEGEVGELFF; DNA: TGTGCCAGCAGCTCGGAGGGGGAGGTCGGGGAGCTGTTTTTT
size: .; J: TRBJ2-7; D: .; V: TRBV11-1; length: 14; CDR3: CASSLTPAAYEQYF; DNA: TGTGCCAGCAGCTTAACCCCAGCGGCCTACGAGCAGTACTTC
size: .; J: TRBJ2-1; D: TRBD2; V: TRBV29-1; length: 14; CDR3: CSVERTSTYNEQFF; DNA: TGCAGCGTTGAGCGGACTAGTACCTACAATGAGCAGTTCTTC
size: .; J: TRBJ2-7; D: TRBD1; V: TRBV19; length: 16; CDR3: CASSRGTPGQSYEQYF; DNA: TGTGCCAGTAGTAGAGGCACACCGGGACAGTCCTACGAGCAGTACTTC
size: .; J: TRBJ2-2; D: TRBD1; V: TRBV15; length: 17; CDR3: CATSHSGTGVNTGELFF; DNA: TGTGCCACCAGTCACTCCGGGACAGGGGTGAACACCGGGGAGCTGTTTTTT
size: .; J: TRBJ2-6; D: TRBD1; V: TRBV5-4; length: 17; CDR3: CASSYGQGNPGANVLTF; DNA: TGTGCCAGCAGCTATGGACAGGGAAACCCTGGGGCCAACGTCCTGACTTTC
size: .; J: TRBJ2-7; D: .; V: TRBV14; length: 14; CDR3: CASSQATGNYEQYF; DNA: TGTGCCAGCAGCCAAGCTACAGGGAACTACGAGCAGTACTTC
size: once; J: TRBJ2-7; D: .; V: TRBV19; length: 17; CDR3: CASSTSSVGIRPYEQYF; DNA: TGTGCCAGTAGTACCTCATCCGTGGGGATTAGACCCTACGAGCAGTACTTC
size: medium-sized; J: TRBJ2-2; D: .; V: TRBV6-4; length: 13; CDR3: CASSGTYTGELFF; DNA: TGTGCCAGCAGTGGGACTTACACCGGGGAGCTGTTTTTT
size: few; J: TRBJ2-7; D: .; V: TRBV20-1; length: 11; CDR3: CSVRRVDEQYF; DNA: TGCAGTGTCCGCCGGGTTGACGAGCAGTACTTC
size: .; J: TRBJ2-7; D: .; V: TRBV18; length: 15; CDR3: CASSPGAGQGYEQYF; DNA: TGTGCCAGCTCACCAGGGGCCGGGCAAGGTTACGAGCAGTACTTC
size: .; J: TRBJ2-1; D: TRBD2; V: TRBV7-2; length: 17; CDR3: CASTQRVSGGSHNEQFF; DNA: TGTGCCAGCACTCAACGGGTTAGCGGGGGGAGTCACAATGAGCAGTTCTTC
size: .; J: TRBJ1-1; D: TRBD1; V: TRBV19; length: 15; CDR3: CASSAGTGAGTEAFF; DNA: TGTGCCAGTAGTGCAGGGACAGGGGCCGGCACTGAAGCTTTCTTT
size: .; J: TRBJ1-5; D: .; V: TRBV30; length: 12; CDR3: CAWSSWNQPQHF; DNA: TGTGCCTGGAGCTCCTGGAATCAGCCCCAGCATTTT
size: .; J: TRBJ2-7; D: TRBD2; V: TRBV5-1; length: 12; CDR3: CASSWTSGEQYF; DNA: TGCGCCAGCAGCTGGACTAGCGGGGAGCAGTACTTC
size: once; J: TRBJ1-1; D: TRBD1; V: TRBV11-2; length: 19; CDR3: CASSLPPGQTTSRNTEAFF; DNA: TGTGCCAGCAGCTTACCCCCGGGACAGACAACCTCGAGGAACACTGAAGCTTTCTTT
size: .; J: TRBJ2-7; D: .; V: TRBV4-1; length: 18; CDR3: CASSRQDRVAKPTYEQYF; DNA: TGCGCCAGCAGCCGACAAGATAGGGTGGCGAAACCCACCTACGAGCAGTACTTC
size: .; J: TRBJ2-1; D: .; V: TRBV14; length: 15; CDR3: CASSQWSGVFNEQFF; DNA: TGTGCCAGCAGCCAGTGGTCGGGAGTCTTCAATGAGCAGTTCTTC
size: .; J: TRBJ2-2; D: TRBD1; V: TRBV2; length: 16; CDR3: CASSERDRVFGGELFF; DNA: TGTGCCAGCAGTGAAAGGGACAGGGTATTTGGCGGGGAGCTGTTTTTT
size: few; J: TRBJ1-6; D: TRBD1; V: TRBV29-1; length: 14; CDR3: CSVREGQNNSPLHF; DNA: TGCAGCGTAAGAGAGGGACAGAACAATTCACCCCTCCACTTT
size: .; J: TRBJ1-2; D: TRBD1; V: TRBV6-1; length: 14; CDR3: CASIPGQEAYGYTF; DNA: TGTGCCAGCATCCCTGGACAGGAAGCCTATGGCTACACCTTC
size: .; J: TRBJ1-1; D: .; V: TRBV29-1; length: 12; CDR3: CSVSPRSTEAFF; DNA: TGCAGCGTGTCCCCCCGGAGCACTGAAGCTTTCTTT
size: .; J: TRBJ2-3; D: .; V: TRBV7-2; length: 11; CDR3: CASSLQITQYF; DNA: TGTGCCAGCAGCTTACAGATAACGCAGTATTTT
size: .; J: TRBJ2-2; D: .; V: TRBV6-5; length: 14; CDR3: CASSWGLNTGELFF; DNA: TGTGCCAGCAGTTGGGGGTTAAACACCGGGGAGCTGTTTTTT
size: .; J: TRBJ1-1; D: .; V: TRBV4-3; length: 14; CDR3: CASSLSRGGTEAFF; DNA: TGCGCCAGCAGCCTCAGCAGGGGAGGCACTGAAGCTTTCTTT
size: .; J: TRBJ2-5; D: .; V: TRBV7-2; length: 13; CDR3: CASSGTVQETQYF; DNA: TGTGCCAGCAGCGGGACGGTGCAAGAGACCCAGTACTTC
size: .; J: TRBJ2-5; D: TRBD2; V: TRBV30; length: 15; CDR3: CAWTRTSGVQETQYF; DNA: TGTGCCTGGACCAGGACTAGCGGGGTCCAAGAGACCCAGTACTTC
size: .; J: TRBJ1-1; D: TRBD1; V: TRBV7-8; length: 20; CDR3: CASSLADPGPTTGGKAEAFF; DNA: TGTGCCAGCAGCTTAGCTGACCCAGGCCCCACGACAGGGGGTAAGGCTGAAGCTTTCTTT
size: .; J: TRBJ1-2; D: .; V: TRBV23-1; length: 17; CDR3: CASSPQGQEDPNYGYTF; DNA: TGCGCCAGCAGTCCCCAGGGGCAGGAAGATCCTAACTATGGCTACACCTTC
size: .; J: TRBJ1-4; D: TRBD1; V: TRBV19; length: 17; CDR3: CASSISGTGGSNEKLFF; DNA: TGTGCCAGTAGTATCTCCGGGACAGGGGGATCTAATGAAAAACTGTTTTTT
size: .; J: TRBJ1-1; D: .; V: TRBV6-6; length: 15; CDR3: CASSPRGGPNTEAFF; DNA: TGTGCCAGCAGCCCGCGAGGGGGACCAAACACTGAAGCTTTCTTT
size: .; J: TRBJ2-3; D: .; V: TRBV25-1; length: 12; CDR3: CASGLGVGTQYF; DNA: TGTGCCAGCGGCCTTGGGGTAGGAACGCAGTATTTT
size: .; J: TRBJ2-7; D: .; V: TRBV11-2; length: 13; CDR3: CASSQGLGSEQYF; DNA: TGTGCCAGCAGCCAAGGGTTGGGCTCGGAGCAGTACTTC
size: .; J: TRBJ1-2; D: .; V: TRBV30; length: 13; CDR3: CAWRRLIVSAGTF; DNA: TGTGCCTGGAGACGGCTCATTGTTTCGGCAGGGACCTTC
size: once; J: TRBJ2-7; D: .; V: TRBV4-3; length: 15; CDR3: CASSQSYQSDYEQYF; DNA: TGCGCCAGCAGCCAATCTTACCAGTCTGACTACGAGCAGTACTTC
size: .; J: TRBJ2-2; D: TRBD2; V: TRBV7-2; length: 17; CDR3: CASSLTASGRRTGELFF; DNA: TGTGCCAGCAGCCTAACCGCTAGCGGGAGACGGACCGGGGAGCTGTTTTTT
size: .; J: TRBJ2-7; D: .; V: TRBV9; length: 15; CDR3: CASSVGILDTYEQYF; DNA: TGTGCCAGCAGCGTCGGAATACTAGATACCTACGAGCAGTACTTC
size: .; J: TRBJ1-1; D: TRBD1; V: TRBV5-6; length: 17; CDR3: CASSPLMRDREDTEAFF; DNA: TGTGCCAGCAGCCCCCTAATGAGGGACAGGGAGGACACTGAAGCTTTCTTT